In this sample, the clone carrying this T cell receptor (beta chain) turned up a few times. Its specificity is unknown. Together with a sample-barcoded 5' primer, a J-beta primer mix was included in a second PCR lasting roughly 6 to 12 cycles. TCRdb passed the 5' RACE reads through MiXCR, listing each CDR3 protein once. The profile shows over a million distinct CDR3 sequences, 35% to 50% of them singletons. The individuals who served as donors were healthy Caucasians living in Russia, aged roughly 6 to 95. Total RNA, at least 5.5 micrograms per sample, was extracted from PBMCs. The source of the sample is a study of blood T cells in healthy people across ages. Study-level results: Roughly linearly, TCR beta diversity per million T cells fell as age increased. What prevented conclusive comparison of naive and antigen-experienced cells was that PBMCs were unsorted.

The V end was cut by 8 bases, the J end by 2 bases, with 19 bases between. The length of the CDR3 is 16 residues. CDR1 MNHEY and CDR2 SMNVEV come from the germline V gene (reference sequence). Sequenced input: blood. This clonotype was obtained from an older woman in good health. This chain joins TRBV27 and TRBJ2-4; possible D gene TRBD2, 6 bases. The CDR3 DNA reads as TGTGCCAGCTCGCCGGGGGTAGGGCTCCCCAAAAACATTCAGTACTTC. It codes for CASSPGVGLPKNIQYF.